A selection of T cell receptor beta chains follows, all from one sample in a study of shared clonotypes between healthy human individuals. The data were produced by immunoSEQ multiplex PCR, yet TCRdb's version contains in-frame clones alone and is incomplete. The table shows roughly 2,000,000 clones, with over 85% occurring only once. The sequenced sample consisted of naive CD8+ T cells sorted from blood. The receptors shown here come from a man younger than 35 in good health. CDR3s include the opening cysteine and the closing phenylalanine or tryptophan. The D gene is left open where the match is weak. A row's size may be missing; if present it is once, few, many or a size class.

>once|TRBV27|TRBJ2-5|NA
TGTGCCAGCAGTTCAGGGTTGGGGTTTCAAGAGACCCAGTACTTC
CASSSGLGFQETQYF
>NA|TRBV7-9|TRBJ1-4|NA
TGTGCCAGCAGCTTAGGGTCGGAAGAGGAAGAAAAACTGTTTTTT
CASSLGSEEEEKLFF
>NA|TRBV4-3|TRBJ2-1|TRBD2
TGCGCCAGCAGCCATGGCCCGGGACTAGCGGGAGCCAATGAGCAGTTCTTC
CASSHGPGLAGANEQFF
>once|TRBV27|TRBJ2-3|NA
TGTGCCAGCAGATCCGGGACTTCTGGAGATACGCAGTATTTT
CASRSGTSGDTQYF
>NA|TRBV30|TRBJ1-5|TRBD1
TGTGCCTGGAGTGCGGGACAGGGGATTCAGCCCCAGCATTTT
CAWSAGQGIQPQHF
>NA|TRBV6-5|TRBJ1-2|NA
TGTGCCAGCAGTTACTCGGAGTGGCAGCCTGAAGGCTACACCTTC
CASSYSEWQPEGYTF
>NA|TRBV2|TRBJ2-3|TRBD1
TGTGCCATCCCCTGGACAGGGCCAGATACGCAGTATTTT
CAIPWTGPDTQYF
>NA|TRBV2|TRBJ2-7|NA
TGTGCCAGCATCTCGTCGGAAGCGGTTGACTACGAGCAGTACTTC
CASISSEAVDYEQYF
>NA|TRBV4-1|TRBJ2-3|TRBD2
TGCGCCAGCAGCCAAGTAGACCGGGGGGGCGGGGATACGCAGTATTTT
CASSQVDRGGGDTQYF
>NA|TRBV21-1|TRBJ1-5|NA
TGTGCCAGCAGCCCGCGGACAAGGTCCGGGTGTCAGCCCCAGCATTTT
CASSPRTRSGCQPQHF
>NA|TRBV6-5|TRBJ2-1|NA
TGTGCCACCCAGAGAGAGTACAATGAGCAGTTCTTC
CATQREYNEQFF
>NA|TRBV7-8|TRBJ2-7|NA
TGTGCCAGCAGCTTCGACCCCTACGAGCAGTACTTC
CASSFDPYEQYF
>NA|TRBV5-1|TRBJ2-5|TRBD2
TGCGCCAGCAGCTCGGCGACTAGCGGGAGGGAAGAGACCCAGTACTTC
CASSSATSGREETQYF
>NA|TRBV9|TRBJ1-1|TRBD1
TGTGCCAGCAGCGTAGCCGGGACAGGGTTAACTGAAGCTTTCTTT
CASSVAGTGLTEAFF
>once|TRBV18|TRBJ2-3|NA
TGTGCCAGCTCACCACCGGGAAAGGGAAGAGATACGCAGTATTTT
CASSPPGKGRDTQYF
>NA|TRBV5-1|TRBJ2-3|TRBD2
TGCGCCAGCAGCTTGCCCCTAGCGGGGGGATCCACAGATACGCAGTATTTT
CASSLPLAGGSTDTQYF
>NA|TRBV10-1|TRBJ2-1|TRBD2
TGCGCCAGCAGTGTATATGGACTAGCGGAAAACAATGAGCAGTTCTTC
CASSVYGLAENNEQFF
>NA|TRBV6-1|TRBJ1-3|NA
TGTGCCAGCGCAACAGGAGACTCTGGAAACACCATATATTTT
CASATGDSGNTIYF
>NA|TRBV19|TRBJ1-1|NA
TGTGCCAGTAGTGTACGACAGAACACTGAAGCTTTCTTT
CASSVRQNTEAFF
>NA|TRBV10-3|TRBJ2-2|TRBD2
TGTGCCATCAGCGGTCATCTAGCGGGAGGGCCGAACACCGGGGAGCTGTTTTTT
CAISGHLAGGPNTGELFF
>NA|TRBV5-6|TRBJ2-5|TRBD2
TGTGCCAGCAGCTTAGCCCTAGCGGGGGGGGAGACCCAGTACTTC
CASSLALAGGETQYF
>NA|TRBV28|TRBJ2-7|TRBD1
TGTGCCAGCAGTATCTCCGGGACAGGGGCCTACGAGCAGTACTTC
CASSISGTGAYEQYF
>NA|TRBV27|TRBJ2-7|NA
TGTGCCAGCAGTTTAAATGGTCGGTGGGGGGGCCCCTACGAGCAGTACTTC
CASSLNGRWGGPYEQYF
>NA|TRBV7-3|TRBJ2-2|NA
TGTGCCAGCAGCTCCCCCATCGTGGGGAACACCGGGGAGCTGTTTTTT
CASSSPIVGNTGELFF